What follows is one TCR beta chain and its context. Repertoires were generated with immunoSEQ multiplex PCR, while TCRdb's copy carries only in-frame clones and drops some. Among about 230,000 clones listed, 70% to 90% were seen once. The ends lost 2 bases at V and 3 bases at J; junction bases unmatched: 6. Germline V gene lookup returns CDR1 WSHSY and CDR2 SAAADI. The CDR3 consists of 15 residues. The data belong to a study of blood T cell repertoires in COVID-19. The overall study: The United States, Italy and Spain were the sources of the acute and convalescent COVID-19 samples.

The rearrangement links TRBV10-2 to TRBJ2-7; TRBD2 matches 8 bases. The sequencing sample was made of peripheral blood. The TCR originated in a man aged 35-49 years with acute or convalescent COVID-19. This chain's CDR3 is CASSETRTSIYEQYF. CDR3 in DNA: TGCGCCAGCAGTGAGACCAGGACTAGCATCTACGAGCAGTACTTC.